The T cell receptor (beta chain) described here comes from a study of technical replicates of blood from several donors. Profiling relied on immunoSEQ multiplex PCR, and the TCRdb table lists in-frame clones only, not all of them. Of more than 70,000 clones listed, about 92% were seen once; the top ten hold 0.24%. This CDR3 is built from 14 residues. Deletions cut 0 bases from V and 12 bases from J, with 15 bases between. Per germline, CDR1 LGHNA and CDR2 YNFKEQ. The clonotype was recovered from a human donor in good health. Specimen: T cells isolated from PBMCs. V and J are TRBV4-2 and TRBJ2-1; the D gene is possibly TRBD1 (6 bases). CDR3 DNA: TGTGCCAGCAGCCAAGAAACAGGGTACGCTGGGCAGTTCTTC. This translates into CASSQETGYAGQFF.